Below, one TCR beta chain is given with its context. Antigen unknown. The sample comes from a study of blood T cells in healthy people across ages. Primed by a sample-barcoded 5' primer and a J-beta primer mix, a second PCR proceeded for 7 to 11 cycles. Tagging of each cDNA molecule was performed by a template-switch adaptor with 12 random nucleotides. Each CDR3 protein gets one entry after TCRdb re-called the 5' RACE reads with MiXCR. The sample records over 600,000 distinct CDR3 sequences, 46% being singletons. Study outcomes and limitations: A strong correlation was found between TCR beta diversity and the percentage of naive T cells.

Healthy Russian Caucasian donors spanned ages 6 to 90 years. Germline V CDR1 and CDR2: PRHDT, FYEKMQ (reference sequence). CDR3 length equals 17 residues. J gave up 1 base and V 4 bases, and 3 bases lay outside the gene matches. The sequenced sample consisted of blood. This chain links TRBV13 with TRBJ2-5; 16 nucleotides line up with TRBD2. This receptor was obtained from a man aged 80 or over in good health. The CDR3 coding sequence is TGTGCCAGCAGCTGGGGGACTAGCGGGAGGGGCCAAGAGACCCAGTACTTC. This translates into CASSWGTSGRGQETQYF.